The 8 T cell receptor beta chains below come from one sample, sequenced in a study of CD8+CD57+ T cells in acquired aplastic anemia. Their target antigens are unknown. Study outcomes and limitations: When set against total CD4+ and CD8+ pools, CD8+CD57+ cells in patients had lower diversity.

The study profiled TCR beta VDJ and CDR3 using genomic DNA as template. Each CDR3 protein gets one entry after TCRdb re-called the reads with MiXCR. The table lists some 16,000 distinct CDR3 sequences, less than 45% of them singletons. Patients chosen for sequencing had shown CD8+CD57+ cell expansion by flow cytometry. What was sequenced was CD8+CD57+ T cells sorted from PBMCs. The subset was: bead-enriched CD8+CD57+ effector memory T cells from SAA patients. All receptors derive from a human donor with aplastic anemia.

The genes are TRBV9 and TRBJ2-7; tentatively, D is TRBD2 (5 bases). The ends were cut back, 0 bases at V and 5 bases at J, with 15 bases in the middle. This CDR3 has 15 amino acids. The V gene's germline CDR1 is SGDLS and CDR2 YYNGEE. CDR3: CASSVVKFPGDEQYF. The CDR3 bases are TGTGCCAGCAGCGTAGTTAAGTTCCCCGGGGACGAGCAGTACTTC.

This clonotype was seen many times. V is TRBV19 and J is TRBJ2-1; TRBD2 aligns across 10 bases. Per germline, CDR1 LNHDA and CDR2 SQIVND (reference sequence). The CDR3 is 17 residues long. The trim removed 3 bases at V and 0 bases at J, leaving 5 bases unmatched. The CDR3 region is CASSMGSGGASYNEQFF. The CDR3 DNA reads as TGTGCCAGTAGTATGGGAAGCGGGGGGGCCTCCTACAATGAGCAGTTCTTC.

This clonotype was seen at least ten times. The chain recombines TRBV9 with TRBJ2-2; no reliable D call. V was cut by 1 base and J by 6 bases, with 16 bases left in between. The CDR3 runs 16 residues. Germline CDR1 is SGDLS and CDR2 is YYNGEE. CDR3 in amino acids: CASSVLSSSMAGELFF. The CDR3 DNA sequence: TGTGCCAGCAGCGTATTGAGTTCAAGTATGGCCGGGGAGCTGTTTTTT.

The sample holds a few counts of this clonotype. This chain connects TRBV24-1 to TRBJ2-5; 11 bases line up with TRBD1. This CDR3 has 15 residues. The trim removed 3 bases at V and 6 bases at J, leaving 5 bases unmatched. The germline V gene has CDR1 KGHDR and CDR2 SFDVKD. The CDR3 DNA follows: TGTGCCACCAGTGATGGACAGGGGGCTAGGCAGACCCAGTACTTC. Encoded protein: CATSDGQGARQTQYF.

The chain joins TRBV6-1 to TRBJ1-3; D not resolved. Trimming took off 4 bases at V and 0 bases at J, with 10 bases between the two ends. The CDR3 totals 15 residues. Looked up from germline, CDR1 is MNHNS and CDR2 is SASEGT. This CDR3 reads CASSVFRSSGNTIYF. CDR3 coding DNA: TGTGCCAGCAGTGTGTTCAGGAGCTCTGGAAACACCATATATTTT.

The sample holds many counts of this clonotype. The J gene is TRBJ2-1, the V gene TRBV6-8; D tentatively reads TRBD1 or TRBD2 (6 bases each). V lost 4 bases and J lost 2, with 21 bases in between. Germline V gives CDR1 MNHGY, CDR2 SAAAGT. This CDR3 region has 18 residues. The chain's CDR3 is CASSCQPNAGTPYNEQFF. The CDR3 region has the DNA TGTGCCAGCAGTTGCCAGCCAAACGCGGGGACACCCTACAATGAGCAGTTCTTC.

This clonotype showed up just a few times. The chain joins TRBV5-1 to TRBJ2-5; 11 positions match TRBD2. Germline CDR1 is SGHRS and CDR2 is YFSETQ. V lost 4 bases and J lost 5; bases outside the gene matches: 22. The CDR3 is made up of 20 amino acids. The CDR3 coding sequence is TGCGCCAGCAGCCTTCCCACCAACACTTTAACTAGCGGGAGCTTTGAGACCCAGTACTTC. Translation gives CASSLPTNTLTSGSFETQYF.

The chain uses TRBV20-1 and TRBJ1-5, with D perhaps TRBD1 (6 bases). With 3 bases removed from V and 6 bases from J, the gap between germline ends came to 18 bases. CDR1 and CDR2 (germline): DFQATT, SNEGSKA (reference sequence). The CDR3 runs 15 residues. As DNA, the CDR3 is TGCAGTGCTAGGGCAGGGGAAAGTCGAAGTCAGCCCCAGCATTTT. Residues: CSARAGESRSQPQHF.